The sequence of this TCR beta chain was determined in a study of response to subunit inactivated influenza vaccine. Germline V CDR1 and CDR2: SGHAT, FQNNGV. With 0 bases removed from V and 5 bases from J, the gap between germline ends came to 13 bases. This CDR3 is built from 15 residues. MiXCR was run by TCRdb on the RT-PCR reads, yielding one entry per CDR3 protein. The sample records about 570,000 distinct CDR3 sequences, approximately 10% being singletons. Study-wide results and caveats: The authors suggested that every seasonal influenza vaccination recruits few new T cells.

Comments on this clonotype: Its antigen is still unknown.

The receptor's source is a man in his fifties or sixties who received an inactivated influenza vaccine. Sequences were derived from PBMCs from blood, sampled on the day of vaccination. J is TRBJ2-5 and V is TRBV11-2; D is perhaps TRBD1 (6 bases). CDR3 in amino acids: CASSLENLGAETQYF. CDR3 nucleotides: TGTGCCAGCAGCTTAGAGAATCTGGGGGCGGAGACCCAGTACTTC.